These T cell receptor beta chains were read from a single sample in a study of T cell repertoires in cytomegalovirus infection. These receptors are not linked to any known antigen. TCRdb analysed the reads with MiXCR anew, one entry per CDR3 protein. In the table there are 550,000 to 850,000 distinct CDR3 sequences, around a third of which are singletons. This sample comprised cultured PBMCs, obtained from culture after CMV antigen stimulation. The receptors shown here come from a human donor in good health (CMV status not recorded). Some clones in this sample may be carry-over from other donors' samples. Both conserved end residues are part of each CDR3. A D gene is named only where the DNA matches it firmly. Not all rows give a size; the values are once, few, many and, for expanded clones, a class.

V gene	clone size	J gene	D gene	CDR3 protein	CDR3 DNA
TRBV4-1	few	TRBJ2-7	TRBD1	CASSQTGGEQYF	TGCGCCAGCAGCCAGACAGGGGGCGAGCAGTACTTC
TRBV19	-	TRBJ2-7	-	CASSERGEQYF	TGTGCCAGTAGTGAAAGGGGAGAGCAGTACTTC
TRBV6-2/TRBV6-3	-	TRBJ2-2	-	CASSYPGSNTGELFF	TGTGCCAGCAGTTATCCAGGATCGAACACCGGGGAGCTGTTTTTT
TRBV29-1	-	TRBJ1-2	-	CSGLARVGQESGYTF	TGCAGCGGGCTCGCTCGGGTGGGCCAGGAGTCTGGCTACACCTTC
TRBV20-1	-	TRBJ2-3	TRBD2	CSAEVGLAMIADTQYF	TGCAGTGCTGAGGTGGGACTAGCGATGATCGCAGATACGCAGTATTTT
TRBV7-2	many	TRBJ2-1	TRBD2	CASSLIAGAANEQFF	TGTGCCAGCAGCTTAATAGCGGGAGCGGCAAATGAGCAGTTCTTC
TRBV4-3	-	TRBJ2-1	-	CASSQDIGALDWQFF	TGCGCCAGCAGCCAAGACATAGGGGCCCTAGACTGGCAGTTCTTC
TRBV7-9	-	TRBJ1-4	-	CASSSGPEGRYEKLFF	TGTGCCAGCAGCTCCGGGCCAGAGGGCCGCTACGAAAAACTGTTTTTT
TRBV28	-	TRBJ1-2	-	CASGSGTLNYGYTF	TGTGCCAGCGGGTCCGGGACCCTTAACTATGGCTACACCTTC
TRBV7-2	-	TRBJ2-2	-	CASSSDDSGELFF	TGTGCCAGCAGCTCGGACGACTCCGGGGAGCTGTTTTTT
TRBV5-6	-	TRBJ2-7	TRBD2	CASGSTSGRAAYEQYF	TGTGCCAGCGGGTCAACTAGCGGGAGGGCCGCTTACGAGCAGTACTTC
TRBV15	-	TRBJ2-3	TRBD1	CATSRWTGVTDTQYF	TGTGCCACCAGCAGATGGACAGGGGTAACAGATACGCAGTATTTT
TRBV19	-	TRBJ1-5	-	CASSMGPPNQPQHF	TGTGCCAGTAGTATGGGCCCCCCCAATCAGCCCCAGCATTTT
TRBV23-1	-	TRBJ2-5	TRBD2	CASSQSLAGETQYF	TGCGCCAGCAGTCAATCGCTAGCGGGAGAGACCCAGTACTTC
TRBV5-1	-	TRBJ1-2	-	CASSLGSGGNGYTF	TGCGCCAGCAGCTTGGGGTCAGGCGGAAATGGCTACACCTTC
TRBV4-1	-	TRBJ1-1	-	CASSPRGGVGKMNTEAFF	TGCGCCAGCAGCCCCCGAGGGGGGGTTGGGAAGATGAACACTGAAGCTTTCTTT
TRBV19	-	TRBJ1-5	-	CASSIWQLYSNQPQHF	TGTGCCAGTAGTATTTGGCAGCTCTATAGCAATCAGCCCCAGCATTTT
TRBV27	-	TRBJ2-7	TRBD1	CASSSTGGRGPYEQYF	TGTGCCAGCAGTTCAACAGGGGGCCGGGGACCTTACGAGCAGTACTTC
TRBV20-1	-	TRBJ1-2	-	CSEAGFDYGYTF	TGCAGTGAAGCCGGCTTTGACTATGGCTACACCTTC
TRBV7-9	few	TRBJ2-7	TRBD1	CASSSVVGTGVNEQYF	TGTGCCAGCAGCTCCGTGGTGGGGACAGGGGTTAACGAGCAGTACTTC
TRBV2	-	TRBJ1-2	TRBD1	CARSRQGAEYGYTF	TGTGCCAGGTCGCGACAGGGGGCGGAATATGGCTACACCTTC
TRBV7-9	few	TRBJ2-5	-	CASSHNSAAETQYF	TGTGCCAGCAGCCACAATTCGGCGGCGGAGACCCAGTACTTC
TRBV7-2	-	TRBJ1-2	TRBD1	CASSLVRQGGNGYTF	TGTGCCAGCAGCTTGGTCCGACAGGGGGGGAATGGCTACACCTTC
TRBV2	-	TRBJ2-1	-	CASPGSEQFF	TGTGCTTCGCCGGGATCGGAACAGTTCTTC
TRBV28	-	TRBJ1-2	-	CAADTNYGYTF	TGTGCTGCTGACACTAACTATGGCTACACCTTC